Shown below are 19 T cell receptor beta chains from a single sample sequenced in a study of OX40 agonist ivuxolimab in advanced cancers. The assay was immunoSEQ multiplex PCR, and TCRdb's table has in-frame clones only and misses some. The profile shows roughly 67,000 clones, more than 65% of them singletons. The input for sequencing was CD4+ or CD8+ T cells sorted from blood, taken in a trial of the OX40 agonist ivuxolimab. The receptors were gathered from an adult with an advanced solid tumor such as melanoma, head and neck, liver or kidney cancer.

The chain recombines TRBV7-6 with TRBJ2-1, with 7 bases matching TRBD1. The germline gives CDR1 SGHVS, CDR2 FNYEAQ. The CDR3 runs to 17 residues. With 3 bases clipped from V and 2 bases from J, the junction kept 10 bases outside the gene matches. The DNA for the CDR3 is TGTGCCAGCAGCTTCAGAGACAGGGTAAGCGCCTACAATGAGCAGTTCTTC. Amino acids: CASSFRDRVSAYNEQFF.

On this clone itself: Other DNA sequences of this sample code for an identical CDR3. V and J are TRBV28 and TRBJ1-3; D might be TRBD1 (5 bases). The germline V and J ends were trimmed by 6 bases and 0 bases, with 9 bases remaining between them. There are 14 residues in the CDR3. Germline CDR1 reads MDHEN; CDR2 reads SYDVKM. CDR3 DNA sequence: TGTGCCAGCAGCCCGACAGTCTCTGGAAACACCATATATTTT. Translation gives CASSPTVSGNTIYF.

The rearrangement links TRBV5-6 to TRBJ1-3, with D hard to call. Germline loops: CDR1 SGHDT, CDR2 YYEEEE. The CDR3 is 14 residues long. Trimming shortened V by 0 bases and J by 0 bases, and 4 bases separated the two germline ends. The CDR3 here is CASSLGISGNTIYF. The CDR3 nucleotides read TGTGCCAGCAGCTTGGGCATCTCTGGAAACACCATATATTTT.

The chain employs TRBV27 and TRBJ2-7; a possible D gene is TRBD1 (6 bases). Germline-derived CDR1 and CDR2 are MNHEY and SMNVEV (reference sequence). The length of the CDR3 is 14 residues. With 5 bases removed from V and 1 base from J, the gap between germline ends came to 12 bases. The chain's CDR3 is CASSKQGRSYEQYV. The CDR3 coding sequence is TGTGCCAGCAGTAAACAGGGTAGGTCCTACGAGCAGTACGTC.

This clone was counted once. The chain employs TRBV27 and TRBJ2-2; D is ambiguous. V gave up 2 bases and J gave up 0 bases, with 16 bases separating them. The CDR3 runs to 18 residues. From germline, CDR1 is MNHEY and CDR2 SMNVEV (reference sequence). This CDR3 reads CASSLQRRARTNTGELFF. CDR3 in DNA: TGTGCCAGCAGTTTACAACGTCGTGCACGGACGAACACCGGGGAGCTGTTTTTT.

The chain is built from TRBV4-2 and TRBJ2-3; either TRBD1 or TRBD2 may supply D (6 bases each). Deletions cut 4 bases from V and 0 bases from J, with 26 bases between. The CDR3 runs 20 residues. Germline loops: CDR1 LGHNA, CDR2 YNFKEQ. This chain's CDR3 is CASSPFWGLAMSSSTDTQYF. The DNA for the CDR3 is TGTGCCAGCAGCCCATTTTGGGGGCTAGCGATGAGCTCGAGCACAGATACGCAGTATTTT.

This rearrangement joins TRBV6-6 to TRBJ2-3; D uncertain. CDR1 is MNHNY and CDR2 is SVGAGI in the germline V gene (reference sequence). The CDR3 is 12 amino acids. Trimming took off 2 bases at V and 9 bases at J, with 9 bases between the two ends. The CDR3 region is CASSYGEPTQYF. CDR3 coding DNA: TGTGCCAGCAGTTACGGAGAGCCCACGCAGTATTTT.

Worth noting for this clone: The same CDR3 can be traced to other DNA sequences in this sample. The chain is built from TRBV5-6 and TRBJ1-5; D ambiguous. The germline V gene encodes CDR1 SGHDT and CDR2 YYEEEE. This CDR3 has 16 amino acids. With 0 bases removed from V and 2 bases from J, the gap between germline ends came to 12 bases. CDR3 sequence reads: CASSLVGGGGNQPQHF. The DNA for the CDR3 is TGTGCCAGCAGCTTGGTGGGAGGAGGCGGCAATCAGCCCCAGCATTTT.

The genes are TRBV30 and TRBJ1-6; no definite D call. The CDR3 has 15 residues. The germline CDR1 and CDR2 sequences are GTSNPN and SVGIG (reference sequence). With 0 bases removed from V and 11 bases from J, the gap between germline ends came to 17 bases. CDR3 DNA sequence: TGTGCCTGGAGTGTAGCCCGTGGACCAGGTGCACCCCTCCACTTT. This sequence encodes CAWSVARGPGAPLHF. Full variable domain (rest looked up from reference TRBV30 and TRBJ1-6): SQTIHQWPATLVQPVGSPLSLECTVEGTSNPNLYWYRQAAGRGLQLLFYSVGIGQISSEVPQNLSASRPQDRQFILSSKKLLLSDSGFYLCAWSVARGPGAPLHFGNGTRLTVT.

The rearrangement links TRBV7-8 to TRBJ2-3; 9 nucleotides match TRBD2. After removal of 5 bases from V and 0 bases from J, the junction contained 12 bases not matched to a gene. The CDR3 has 18 residues. CDR1 and CDR2 (germline): SGHVS, FQNEAQ. The CDR3 DNA is TGTGCCAGCAGCCGGTCCACCAGACTAGCGGCTAGCACAGATACGCAGTATTTT. This gives the protein CASSRSTRLAASTDTQYF.

This chain uses TRBV10-2 with TRBJ2-5; D is ambiguous. Trimming pared 7 bases from V and 3 bases from J, leaving 12 bases between. Germline lookup yields CDR1 WSHSY and CDR2 SAAADI. The CDR3 runs to 13 residues. CDR3 residues: CASNKDRKETQYF. As DNA, the CDR3 is TGCGCCAGCAACAAGGATCGCAAAGAGACCCAGTACTTC.

This clone was recorded only once. This rearrangement joins TRBV15 to TRBJ1-2, with 8 bases matching TRBD1. V shed 4 bases and J 4 bases; nucleotides not matched to a gene: 11. The CDR3 is made up of 16 amino acids. Germline V gene lookup returns CDR1 LNHNV and CDR2 YYDKDF (reference sequence). The CDR3 sequence: CATSNRQGARSYGYTF. DNA of the CDR3: TGTGCCACCAGCAATAGGCAGGGGGCAAGGAGCTATGGCTACACCTTC.

J is TRBJ1-1 and V is TRBV4-1; D gene unclear. The ends were cut back, 4 bases at V and 1 base at J, with 13 bases in the middle. Germline CDR1 MGHRA, CDR2 YSYEKL. The CDR3 totals 15 residues. The CDR3 bases are TGCGCCAGCAGCCTCGTGGACCTCAGGAACACTGAAGCTTTCTTT. This gives the protein CASSLVDLRNTEAFF.

This clone is a singleton in its sample. The CDR3 coding sequence is TGTGCCAGCAGTGAGCAGTTACAGGTCCGGGGGGAGACCCAGTACTTC. It encodes CASSEQLQVRGETQYF. The chain recombines TRBV2 with TRBJ2-5, with D possibly TRBD2 on 6 matching bases. V was pared by 3 bases and J by 5 bases, with 19 bases between. Germline V gives CDR1 SNHLY, CDR2 FYNNEI. This CDR3 is 16 amino acids long.

The J gene is TRBJ2-5, the V gene TRBV28, with D uncertain. The V and J ends lost 3 bases and 5 bases respectively, with 10 bases between them. The CDR3 runs 13 residues. Germline loops: CDR1 MDHEN, CDR2 SYDVKM. In DNA, the CDR3 is TGTGCCAGCAGTTTCAGAAGGTCGGAGACCCAGTACTTC. Protein sequence: CASSFRRSETQYF.

This clone was detected once. J is TRBJ2-1 and V is TRBV13; 9 nucleotides match TRBD1. This CDR3 spans 16 amino acids. V lost 3 bases to trimming and J lost 5 bases; unmatched junction nucleotides: 8. Germline V gene data show CDR1 as PRHDT and CDR2 as FYEKMQ (reference sequence). CDR3: CASSLGGTGTDNEQFF. The CDR3 DNA sequence: TGTGCCAGCAGCTTGGGGGGGACAGGGACTGACAATGAGCAGTTCTTC. The full variable domain, its missing parts supplied by reference TRBV13 and TRBJ2-1, is AAGVIQSPRHLIKEKRETATLKCYPIPRHDTVYWYQQGPGQDPQFLISFYEKMQSDKGSIPDRFSAQQFSDYHSELNMSSLELGDSALYFCASSLGGTGTDNEQFFGPGTRLTVL.

This chain joins TRBV2 and TRBJ2-3, with 8 bases identical to TRBD1. The J segment lost 3 bases and the V segment lost 10 bases, leaving 9 bases of the junction unmatched. Germline CDR1 SNHLY, CDR2 FYNNEI. This CDR3 comprises 14 residues. DNA of the CDR3: TGTGCCACCCCTGGGCAGGGGGCAACAGATACGCAGTATTTT. Its protein product is CATPGQGATDTQYF. The entire variable domain, with the rest obtained from reference TRBV2 and TRBJ2-3, is as follows: EPEVTQTPSHQVTQMGQEVILRCVPISNHLYFYWYRQILGQKVEFLVSFYNNEISEKSEIFDDQFSVERPDGSNFTLKIRSTKLEDSAMYFCATPGQGATDTQYFGPGTRLTVL.

The rearrangement uses TRBV19 and TRBJ2-7; unclear D gene. Per germline, CDR1 LNHDA and CDR2 SQIVND (reference sequence). This CDR3 contains 13 residues. Trimming took off 6 bases at V and 5 bases at J, with 14 bases between the two ends. CDR3 residues: CASSPGPMNEQYF. The CDR3 DNA reads as TGTGCCAGTAGCCCCGGGCCGATGAACGAGCAGTACTTC.

The chain recombines TRBV27 with TRBJ2-7; no reliable D call. Germline V gene lookup returns CDR1 MNHEY and CDR2 SMNVEV (reference sequence). The germline V and J ends were trimmed by 2 bases and 6 bases, with 11 bases remaining between them. The CDR3 totals 13 residues. As DNA, the CDR3 is TGTGCCAGCAGTTTAAGGGTAAATGTCGAGCAGTACTTC. Translating it yields CASSLRVNVEQYF.